This T cell receptor (beta chain) was sequenced for a study of shared clonotypes between healthy human individuals. Study context: Per donor, CD8 memory used one plate, CD8 naive used two, CD4 memory used three and CD4 naive used three.

The naive CD8 subset, CD45RO-negative cells positively selected for CCR7, excluded terminally differentiated effector memory CD45RA+ cells. Trimming left V 5 bases short and J 2 bases short, with 9 bases between. Looked up from germline, CDR1 is LNHDA and CDR2 is SQIVND (reference sequence). The CDR3 has 13 residues. A few counts support this clone. Its cognate antigen is unknown. The same CDR3 can be traced to other DNA sequences in this sample. The study's findings and limits: Naive subsets tended to show greater estimated richness than memory subsets. Some naive CD4 clonotypes, 4.5% to 5.5%, turned up in common across a handful of donors. Blood alone was sampled, and tissue repertoires likely differ.

The assay was immunoSEQ multiplex PCR, and TCRdb's table has in-frame clones only and misses some. The sample lists more than 2 million clones; around 96% were seen once. Sequenced sample: naive CD8+ T cells sorted from blood. This clonotype was sampled from a young man in good health. The chain carries TRBV19 and TRBJ1-2; D not resolved. The CDR3, as DNA: TGTGCCAGTAGTTTCGGTCTCAACTATGGCTACACCTTC. Protein: CASSFGLNYGYTF.